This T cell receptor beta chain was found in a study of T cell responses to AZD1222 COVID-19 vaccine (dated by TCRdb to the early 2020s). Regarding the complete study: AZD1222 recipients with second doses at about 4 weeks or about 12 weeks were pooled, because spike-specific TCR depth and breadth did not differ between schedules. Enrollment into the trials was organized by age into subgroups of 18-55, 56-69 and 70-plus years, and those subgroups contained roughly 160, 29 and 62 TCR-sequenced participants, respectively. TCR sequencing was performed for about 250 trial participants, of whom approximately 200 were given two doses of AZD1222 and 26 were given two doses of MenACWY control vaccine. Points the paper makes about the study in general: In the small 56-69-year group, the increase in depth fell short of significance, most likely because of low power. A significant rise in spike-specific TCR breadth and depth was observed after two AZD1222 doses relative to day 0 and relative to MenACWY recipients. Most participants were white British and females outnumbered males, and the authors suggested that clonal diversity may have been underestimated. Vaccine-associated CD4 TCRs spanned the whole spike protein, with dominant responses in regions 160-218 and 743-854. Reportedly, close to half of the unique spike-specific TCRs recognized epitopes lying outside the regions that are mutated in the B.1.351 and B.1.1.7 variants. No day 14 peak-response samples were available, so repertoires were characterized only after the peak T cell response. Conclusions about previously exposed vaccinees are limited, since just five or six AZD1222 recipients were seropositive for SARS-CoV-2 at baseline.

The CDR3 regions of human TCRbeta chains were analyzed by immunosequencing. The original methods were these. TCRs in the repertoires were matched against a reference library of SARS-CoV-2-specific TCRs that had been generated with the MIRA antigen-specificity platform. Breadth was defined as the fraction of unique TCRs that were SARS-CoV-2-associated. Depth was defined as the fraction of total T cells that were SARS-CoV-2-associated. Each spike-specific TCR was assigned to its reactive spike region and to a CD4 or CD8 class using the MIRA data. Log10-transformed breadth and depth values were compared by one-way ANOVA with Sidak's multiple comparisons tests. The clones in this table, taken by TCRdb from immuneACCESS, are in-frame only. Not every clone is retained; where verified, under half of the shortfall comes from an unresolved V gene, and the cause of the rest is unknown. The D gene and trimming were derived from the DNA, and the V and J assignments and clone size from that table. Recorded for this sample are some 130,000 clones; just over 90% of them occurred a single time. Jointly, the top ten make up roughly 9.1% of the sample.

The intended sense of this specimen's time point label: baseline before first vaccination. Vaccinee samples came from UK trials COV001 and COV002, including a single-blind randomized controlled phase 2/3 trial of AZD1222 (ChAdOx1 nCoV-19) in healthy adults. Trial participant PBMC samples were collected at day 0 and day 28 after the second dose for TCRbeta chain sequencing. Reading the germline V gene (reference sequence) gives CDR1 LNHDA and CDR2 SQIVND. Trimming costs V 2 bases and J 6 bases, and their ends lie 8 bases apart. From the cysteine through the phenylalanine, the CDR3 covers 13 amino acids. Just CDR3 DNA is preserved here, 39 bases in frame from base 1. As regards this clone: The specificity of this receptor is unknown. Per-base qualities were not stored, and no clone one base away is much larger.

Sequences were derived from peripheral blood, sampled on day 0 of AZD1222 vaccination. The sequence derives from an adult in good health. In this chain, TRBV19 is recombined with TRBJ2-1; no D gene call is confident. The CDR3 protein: CASSILARNEQFF. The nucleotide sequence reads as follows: TGTGCCAGTAGTATACTGGCCCGCAATGAGCAGTTCTTC.